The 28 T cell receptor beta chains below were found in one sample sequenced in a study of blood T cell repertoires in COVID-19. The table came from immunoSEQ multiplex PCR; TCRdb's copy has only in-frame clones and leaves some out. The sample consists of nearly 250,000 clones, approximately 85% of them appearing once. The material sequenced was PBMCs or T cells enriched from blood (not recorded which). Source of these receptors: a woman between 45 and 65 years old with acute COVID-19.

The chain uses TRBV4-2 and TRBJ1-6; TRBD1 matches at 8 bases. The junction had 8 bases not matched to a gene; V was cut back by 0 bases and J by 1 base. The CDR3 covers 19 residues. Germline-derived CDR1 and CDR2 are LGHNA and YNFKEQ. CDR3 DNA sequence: TGTGCCAGCAGCCAAGAACGTCAGGACAGGGTTTCCTATAATTCACCCCTCCACTTT. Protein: CASSQERQDRVSYNSPLHF.

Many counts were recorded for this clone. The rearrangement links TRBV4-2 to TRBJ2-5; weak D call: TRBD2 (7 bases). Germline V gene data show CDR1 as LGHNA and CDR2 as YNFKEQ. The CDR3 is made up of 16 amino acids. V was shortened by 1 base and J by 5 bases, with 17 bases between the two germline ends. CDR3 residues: CASSQVSGGPRETQYF. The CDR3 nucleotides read TGTGCCAGCAGCCAAGTTTCCGGGGGGCCCCGGGAGACCCAGTACTTC.

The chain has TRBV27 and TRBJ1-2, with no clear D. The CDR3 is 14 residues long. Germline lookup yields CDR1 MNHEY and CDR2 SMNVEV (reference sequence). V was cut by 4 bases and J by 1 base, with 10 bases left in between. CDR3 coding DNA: TGTGCCAGCAGTTCTTACGGAGGTAACTATGGCTACACCTTC. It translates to CASSSYGGNYGYTF.

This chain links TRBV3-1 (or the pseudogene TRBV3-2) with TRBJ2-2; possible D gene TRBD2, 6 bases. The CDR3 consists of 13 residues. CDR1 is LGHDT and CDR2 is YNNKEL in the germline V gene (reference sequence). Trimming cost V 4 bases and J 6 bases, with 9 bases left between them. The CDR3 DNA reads TGTGCCAGCAGCCGGGGGGTGGCCGGGGAGCTGTTTTTT. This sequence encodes CASSRGVAGELFF.

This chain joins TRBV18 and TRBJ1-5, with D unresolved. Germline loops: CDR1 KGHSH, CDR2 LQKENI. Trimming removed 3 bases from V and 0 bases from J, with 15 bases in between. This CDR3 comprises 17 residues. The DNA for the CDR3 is TGTGCCAGCTCACCGGGAGAAAGACACAGTAGCAATCAGCCCCAGCATTTT. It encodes CASSPGERHSSNQPQHF.

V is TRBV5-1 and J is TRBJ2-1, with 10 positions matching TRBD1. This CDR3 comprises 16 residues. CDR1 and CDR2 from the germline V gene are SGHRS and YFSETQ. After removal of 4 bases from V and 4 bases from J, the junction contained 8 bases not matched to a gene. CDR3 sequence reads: CASSVGTGVLYNEQFF. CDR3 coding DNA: TGCGCCAGCAGCGTAGGGACAGGGGTACTATACAATGAGCAGTTCTTC.

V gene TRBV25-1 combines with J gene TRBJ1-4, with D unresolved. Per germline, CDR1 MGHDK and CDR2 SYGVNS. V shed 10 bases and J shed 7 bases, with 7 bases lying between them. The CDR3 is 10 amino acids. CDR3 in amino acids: CATYSEKLFF. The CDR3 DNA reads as TGTGCCACCTATAGTGAAAAACTGTTTTTT.

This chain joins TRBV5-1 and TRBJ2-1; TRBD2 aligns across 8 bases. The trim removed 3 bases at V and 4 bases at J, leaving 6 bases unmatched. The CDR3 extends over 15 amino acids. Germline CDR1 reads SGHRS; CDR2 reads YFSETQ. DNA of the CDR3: TGCGCCAGCAGCTCCTTAGCGGGGAATTACAATGAGCAGTTCTTC. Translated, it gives CASSSLAGNYNEQFF.

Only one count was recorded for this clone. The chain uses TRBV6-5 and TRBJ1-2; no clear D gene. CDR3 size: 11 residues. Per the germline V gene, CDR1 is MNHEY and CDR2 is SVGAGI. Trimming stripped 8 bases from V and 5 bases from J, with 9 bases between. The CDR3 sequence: CASGDIYGYTF. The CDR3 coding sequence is TGTGCCAGCGGCGACATTTATGGCTACACCTTC.

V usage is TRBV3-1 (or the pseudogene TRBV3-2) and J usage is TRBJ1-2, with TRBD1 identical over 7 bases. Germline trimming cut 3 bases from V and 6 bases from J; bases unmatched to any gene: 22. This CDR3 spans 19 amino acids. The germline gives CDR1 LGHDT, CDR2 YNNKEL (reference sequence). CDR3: CASSQATGVSRYYVNGYTF. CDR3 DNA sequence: TGTGCCAGCAGCCAGGCTACAGGGGTCAGCCGATATTATGTTAATGGCTACACCTTC.

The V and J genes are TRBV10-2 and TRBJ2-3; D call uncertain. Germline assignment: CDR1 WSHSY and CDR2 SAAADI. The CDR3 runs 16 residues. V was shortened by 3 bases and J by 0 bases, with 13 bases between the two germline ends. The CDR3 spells CASSDRGSPSTDTQYF. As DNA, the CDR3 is TGCGCCAGCAGTGACCGTGGTAGTCCTAGCACAGATACGCAGTATTTT.

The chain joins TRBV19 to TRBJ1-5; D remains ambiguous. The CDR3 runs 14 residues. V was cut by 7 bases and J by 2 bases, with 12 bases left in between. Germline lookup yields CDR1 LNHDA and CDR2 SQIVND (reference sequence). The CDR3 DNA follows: TGTGCCAGTATAAGCCGGCAGGGCAATCAGCCCCAGCATTTT. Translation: CASISRQGNQPQHF.

CDR3 protein: CASSNDNIYGYTF. DNA of the CDR3: TGTGCCAGCAGTAATGACAACATCTATGGCTACACCTTC. The chain has TRBV5-4 and TRBJ1-2; D not certain. The germline V gene encodes CDR1 SGHNT and CDR2 YYREEE (reference sequence). V lost 5 bases, J lost 4 bases, and 12 bases lay in between. The CDR3 runs to 13 residues.

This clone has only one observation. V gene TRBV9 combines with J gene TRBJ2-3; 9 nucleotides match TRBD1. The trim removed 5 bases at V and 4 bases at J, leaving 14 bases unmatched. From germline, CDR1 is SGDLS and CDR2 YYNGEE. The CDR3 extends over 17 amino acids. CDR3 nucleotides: TGTGCCAGCAGTCAGAATATGGGACAGGGCGGATCAGATACGCAGTATTTT. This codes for CASSQNMGQGGSDTQYF. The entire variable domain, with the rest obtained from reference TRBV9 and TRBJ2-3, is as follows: DSGVTQTPKHLITATGQRVTLRCSPRSGDLSVYWYQQSLDQGLQFLIQYYNGEERAKGNILERFSAQQFPDLHSELNLSSLELGDSALYFCASSQNMGQGGSDTQYFGPGTRLTVL.

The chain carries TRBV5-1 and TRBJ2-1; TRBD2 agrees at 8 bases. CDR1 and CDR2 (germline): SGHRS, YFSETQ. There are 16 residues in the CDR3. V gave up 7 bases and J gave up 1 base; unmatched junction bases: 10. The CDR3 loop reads CASFGAGVRSYNEQFF. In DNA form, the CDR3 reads TGCGCCAGCTTTGGAGCGGGGGTACGGTCCTACAATGAGCAGTTCTTC.

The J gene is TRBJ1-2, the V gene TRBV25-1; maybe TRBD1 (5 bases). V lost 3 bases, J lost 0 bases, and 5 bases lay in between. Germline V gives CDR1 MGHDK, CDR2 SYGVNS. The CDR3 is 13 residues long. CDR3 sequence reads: CASSDRANYGYTF. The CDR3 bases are TGTGCCAGCAGTGACAGGGCTAACTATGGCTACACCTTC.

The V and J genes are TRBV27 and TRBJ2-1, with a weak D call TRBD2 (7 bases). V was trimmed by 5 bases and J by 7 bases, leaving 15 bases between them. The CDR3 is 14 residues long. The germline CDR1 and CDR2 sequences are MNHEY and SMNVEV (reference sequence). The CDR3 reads CASSPRGLGNEQFF. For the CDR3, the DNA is TGTGCCAGCAGTCCGCGGGGGCTAGGGAATGAGCAGTTCTTC.

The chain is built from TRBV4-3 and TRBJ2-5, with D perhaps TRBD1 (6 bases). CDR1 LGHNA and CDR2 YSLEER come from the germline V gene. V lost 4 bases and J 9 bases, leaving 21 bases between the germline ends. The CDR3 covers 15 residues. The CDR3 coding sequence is TGCGCCAGCAGCCCCCTCGAAGGGGGTGGTTCGGCCCAGTACTTC. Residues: CASSPLEGGGSAQYF.

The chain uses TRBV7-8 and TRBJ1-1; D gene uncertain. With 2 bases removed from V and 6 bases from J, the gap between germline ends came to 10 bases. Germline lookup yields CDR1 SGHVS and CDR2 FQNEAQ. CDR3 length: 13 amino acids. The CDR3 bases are TGTGCCAGCAGCTTACGGGTATGGGCTGAAGCTTTCTTT. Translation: CASSLRVWAEAFF.

In nucleotides, the CDR3 is TGTGCCAGCTCAGGGGGGACAGGGGTCGATGAGCAGTTCTTC. Amino acid sequence: CASSGGTGVDEQFF. The chain links TRBV18 to TRBJ2-1; the match to TRBD1 covers 10 bases. This CDR3 is built from 14 residues. From germline, CDR1 is KGHSH and CDR2 LQKENI. Trimming cost V 5 bases and J 8 bases; bases outside gene matches: 6.

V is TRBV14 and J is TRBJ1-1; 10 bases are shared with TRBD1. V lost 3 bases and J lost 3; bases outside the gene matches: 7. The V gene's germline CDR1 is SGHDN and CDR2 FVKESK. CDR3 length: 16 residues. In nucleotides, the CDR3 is TGTGCCAGCAGCCACCGGACAGGGGGTAGGGACACTGAAGCTTTCTTT. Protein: CASSHRTGGRDTEAFF. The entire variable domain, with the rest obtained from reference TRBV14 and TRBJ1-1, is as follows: EAGVTQFPSHSVIEKGQTVTLRCDPISGHDNLYWYRRVMGKEIKFLLHFVKESKQDESGMPNNRFLAERTGGTYSTLKVQPAELEDSGVYFCASSHRTGGRDTEAFFGQGTRLTVV.

The CDR3 region has the DNA TGCGCCAGCAGCCTACAGGGGGCTGACACTGAAGCTTTCTTT. Protein product: CASSLQGADTEAFF. V is TRBV5-1 and J is TRBJ1-1; 9 bases match TRBD1. This CDR3 is built from 14 residues. Germline V gene sequence: CDR1 SGHRS, CDR2 YFSETQ. The ends lost 4 bases at V and 3 bases at J; junction bases unmatched: 4.

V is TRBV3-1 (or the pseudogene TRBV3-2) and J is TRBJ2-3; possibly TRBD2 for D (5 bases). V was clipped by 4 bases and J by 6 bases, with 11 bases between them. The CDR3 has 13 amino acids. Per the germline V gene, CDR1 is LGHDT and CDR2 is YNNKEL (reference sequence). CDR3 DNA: TGTGCCAGCAGCCTTCGAGGAGGTGATACGCAGTATTTT. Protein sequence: CASSLRGGDTQYF.

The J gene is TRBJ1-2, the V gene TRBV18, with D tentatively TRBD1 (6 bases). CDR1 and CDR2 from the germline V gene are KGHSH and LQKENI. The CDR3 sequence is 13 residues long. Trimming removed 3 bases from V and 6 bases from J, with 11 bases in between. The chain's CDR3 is CASSPGQFHGYTF. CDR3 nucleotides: TGTGCCAGCTCACCCGGACAGTTCCATGGCTACACCTTC.

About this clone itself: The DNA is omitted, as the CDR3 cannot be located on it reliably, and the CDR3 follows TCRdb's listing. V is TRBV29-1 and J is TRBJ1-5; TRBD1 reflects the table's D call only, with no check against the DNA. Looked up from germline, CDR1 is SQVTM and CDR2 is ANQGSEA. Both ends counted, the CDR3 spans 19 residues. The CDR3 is CSPYPGQAELYGCDQPQHF.

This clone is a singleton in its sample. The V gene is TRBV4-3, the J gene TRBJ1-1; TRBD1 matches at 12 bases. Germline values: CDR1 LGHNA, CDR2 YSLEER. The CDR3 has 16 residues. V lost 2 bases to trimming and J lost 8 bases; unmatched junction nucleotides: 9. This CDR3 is CASSQLSGTGGSEAFF. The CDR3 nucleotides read TGCGCCAGCAGCCAACTTTCCGGGACAGGGGGCTCCGAAGCTTTCTTT.

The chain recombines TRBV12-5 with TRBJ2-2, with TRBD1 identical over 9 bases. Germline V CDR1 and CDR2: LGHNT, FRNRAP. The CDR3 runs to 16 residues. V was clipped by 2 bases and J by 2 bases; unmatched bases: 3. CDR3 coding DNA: TGTGCTAGTGGTTTGAGGACAGGGGTAAACACCGGGGAGCTGTTTTTT. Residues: CASGLRTGVNTGELFF.

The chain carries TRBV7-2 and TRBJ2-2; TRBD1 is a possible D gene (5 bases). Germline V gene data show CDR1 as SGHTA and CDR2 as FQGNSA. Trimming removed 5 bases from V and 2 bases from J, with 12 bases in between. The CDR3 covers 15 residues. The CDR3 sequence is CASSPPQANTGELFF. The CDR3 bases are TGTGCCAGCAGCCCACCACAGGCTAACACCGGGGAGCTGTTTTTT.